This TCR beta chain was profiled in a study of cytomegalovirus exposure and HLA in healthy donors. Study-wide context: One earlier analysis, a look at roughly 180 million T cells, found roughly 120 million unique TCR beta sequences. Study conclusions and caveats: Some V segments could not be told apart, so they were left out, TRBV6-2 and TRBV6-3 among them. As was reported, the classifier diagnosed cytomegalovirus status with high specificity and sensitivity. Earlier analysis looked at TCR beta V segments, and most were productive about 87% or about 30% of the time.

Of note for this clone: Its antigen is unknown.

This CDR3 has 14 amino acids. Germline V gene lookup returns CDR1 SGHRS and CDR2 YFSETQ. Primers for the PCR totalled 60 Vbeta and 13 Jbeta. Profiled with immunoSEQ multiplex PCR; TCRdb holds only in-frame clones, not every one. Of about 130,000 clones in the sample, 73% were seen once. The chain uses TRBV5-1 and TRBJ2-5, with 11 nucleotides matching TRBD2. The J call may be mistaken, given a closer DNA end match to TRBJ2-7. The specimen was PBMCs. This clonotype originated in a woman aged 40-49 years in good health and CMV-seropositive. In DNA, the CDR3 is TGCGCCAGCAGCTTGACTAGCGGGAGTATCGAGCAGTACTTC. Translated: CASSLTSGSIEQYF.